The clone carrying this T cell receptor beta chain was found a few times. Antigen: not known. TCRdb re-called the reads through MiXCR, storing one row per CDR3 protein. The sample yields more than 150,000 distinct CDR3 sequences, under 25% seen once. The sample originates from a study of T cell repertoires in cytomegalovirus infection. Overall study: Through public TCR beta signatures, both CMV infection and matching HLA type were indicated. Points from the study as a whole: The ex vivo response showed dominance by HLA-C-restricted CMV-specific TCR beta clonotypes. CMV carriers with the relevant HLA were identified by cumulative public TCR beta family frequency.

This CDR3 is 14 amino acids long. V was trimmed by 8 bases and J by 0 bases, leaving 11 bases between them. Germline CDR1 is MDHEN and CDR2 is SYDVKM. This sequence joins TRBV28 and TRBJ1-5; perhaps TRBD1 as D (5 bases). Source material: PBMCs. The TCR was taken from a human donor in good health (CMV status not recorded). Some clones in this sample may be carry-over from other donors' samples. The CDR3: CASLPGHSNQPQHF. The DNA for the CDR3 is TGTGCCAGCCTGCCTGGACATAGCAATCAGCCCCAGCATTTT.